This TCR beta chain was identified during a study of blood T cell repertoires in COVID-19. Germline values: CDR1 MGHRA, CDR2 YSYEKL. V gave up 2 bases and J gave up 0 bases; unmatched junction bases: 2. The CDR3 runs 15 residues. The repertoire was sequenced with immunoSEQ multiplex PCR; TCRdb's copy has only in-frame clones and lacks some. The sample has about half a million clones, roughly nine tenths seen once; the top ten hold about 0.91%. The gene calls are TRBV4-1 and TRBJ1-1; 8 positions agree with TRBD1. The clonotype originates from a man between 18 and 35 years old with COVID-19, enrolled during active disease. The material sequenced was peripheral blood. CDR3 in DNA: TGCGCCAGCAGCCAAAGGGGACAGGTGAACACTGAAGCTTTCTTT. It yields the protein CASSQRGQVNTEAFF.